This TCR beta chain was identified in a study of neurological immune-mediated disorders. Overall study findings and caveats: Across subjects, expanded clones had no CDR3 amino acid sequences in common, pointing to private repertoires in all groups.

This clonotype was detected ten times or more. What it binds is unknown. A total of 2 million PBMCs stored at -80 degrees C provided the unsorted libraries. The cDNA was generated through 5'RACE incorporating 10-nucleotide random UMIs. MiXCR was run by TCRdb on the 5' RACE reads, yielding one entry per CDR3 protein. The sample has tens of thousands of distinct CDR3 sequences, 15% to 20% seen once. Germline V gene data show CDR1 as SGHTA and CDR2 as FQGNSA. The CDR3 runs to 15 residues. Trimming cost V 1 base and J 7 bases, with 14 bases left between them. Sequenced: PBMCs. V is TRBV7-2 and J is TRBJ1-5, with D tentatively TRBD1 (6 bases). This receptor was identified in a woman aged 35 to 49 in good health. The CDR3 DNA reads as TGTGCCAGCAGCTTAGTATCGGGGGCGGACCAGCCCCAGCATTTT. Translating it yields CASSLVSGADQPQHF.